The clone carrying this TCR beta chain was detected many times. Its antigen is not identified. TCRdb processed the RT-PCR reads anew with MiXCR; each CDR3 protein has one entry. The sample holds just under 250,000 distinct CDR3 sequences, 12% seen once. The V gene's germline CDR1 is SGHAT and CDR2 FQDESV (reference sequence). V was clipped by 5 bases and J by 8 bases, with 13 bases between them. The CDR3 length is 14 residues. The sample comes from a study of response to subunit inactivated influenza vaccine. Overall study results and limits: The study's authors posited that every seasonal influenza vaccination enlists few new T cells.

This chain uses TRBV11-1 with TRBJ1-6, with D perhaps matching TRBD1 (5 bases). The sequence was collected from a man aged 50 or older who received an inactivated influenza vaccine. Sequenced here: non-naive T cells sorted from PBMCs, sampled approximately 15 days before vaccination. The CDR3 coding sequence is TGTGCCAGCAGCCTAGATGACAGCTATTCACCCCTCCACTTT. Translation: CASSLDDSYSPLHF.